The rows below give T cell receptor beta chains drawn from one sample of a study of beta chain features in type 1 diabetes. Generated by immunoSEQ multiplex PCR, the TCRdb table keeps only in-frame clones and is missing some. The sample lists about 260,000 clones, around 65% occurring once. The source material was naive CD4+ T cells from blood. These receptors came from a man aged 30 to 39 in good health. Each CDR3 is given with its conserved first and last residue. A D gene is named only where the DNA matches it firmly. Only part of the rows carry a size: once, few, many, or a class if the clone is expanded.

v_call	clone_size	j_call	d_call	cdr3_nt	cdr3_aa
TRBV18	NA	TRBJ2-7	TRBD2	TGTGCCAGCTCACCGGGTGGGACTAGCGGAAACGAGCAGTACTTC	CASSPGGTSGNEQYF
TRBV14	NA	TRBJ2-5	TRBD2	TGTGCCAGCAGCCAACCCGGGACTAGCGGGGGGGCTCAAGAGACCCAGTACTTC	CASSQPGTSGGAQETQYF
TRBV4-3	NA	TRBJ2-1	TRBD2	TGCGCCAGCAGCTTCCTATGGGAGGGAGGGCCTACCAGTGAGCAGTTCTTC	CASSFLWEGGPTSEQFF
TRBV9	NA	TRBJ1-2	TRBD1	TGTGCCAGCAGCGTGGAAAGGGACAGGAGTACCTTC	CASSVERDRSTF
TRBV5-6	NA	TRBJ1-2	NA	TGTGCCAGCAGCTTCGGCAGGGGAGGAAGGAGCTATGGCTACACCTTC	CASSFGRGGRSYGYTF
TRBV5-6	NA	TRBJ1-2	TRBD1	TGTGCCAGCAGCATACAGGGGTACTATGGCTACACCTTC	CASSIQGYYGYTF
TRBV29-1	few	TRBJ2-3	TRBD2	TGCAGCGTTGTAGCGGGGACCACAGATACGCAGTATTTT	CSVVAGTTDTQYF
TRBV27	NA	TRBJ2-1	NA	TGTGCCAGCAGTTTGAGAGGGTCGATCACCTACAATGAGCAGTTCTTC	CASSLRGSITYNEQFF
TRBV5-1	NA	TRBJ1-4	TRBD1	TGCGCCAGCAGACCCCCGGGACAGGGGAACGAAAAACTGTTTTTT	CASRPPGQGNEKLFF
TRBV29-1	few	TRBJ1-1	NA	TGCAGCGTGCAGGGTACTGAAGCTTTCTTT	CSVQGTEAFF
TRBV30	few	TRBJ2-2	NA	TGTGCCTGGAGTGTAGGACAAACGAACACCGGGGAGCTGTTTTTT	CAWSVGQTNTGELFF
TRBV5-1	NA	TRBJ2-5	TRBD1	TGCGCCAGCAGCTTGGGAGACAGGGACCAAGAGACCCAGTACTTC	CASSLGDRDQETQYF
TRBV7-6	NA	TRBJ2-3	NA	TGTGCCAGCAGCTTACTAGGATTGGGCACAGATACGCAGTATTTT	CASSLLGLGTDTQYF
TRBV7-9	NA	TRBJ2-5	NA	TGTGCCAGCCGCGGGGAGACCCAGTACTTC	CASRGETQYF
TRBV15	NA	TRBJ2-7	NA	TGTGCCACCAGCAGAGATCGAGGGTCCTACGAGCAGTACTTC	CATSRDRGSYEQYF
TRBV5-4	NA	TRBJ2-7	NA	TGTGCCAGCAGGCCAGGTTCGACTAGGGGTGTCTACGAGCAGTACTTC	CASRPGSTRGVYEQYF
TRBV7-2	NA	TRBJ2-1	TRBD1	TGTGCCAGCAGTACAGAGACAGGGTTGGGTAATGAGCAGTTCTTC	CASSTETGLGNEQFF
TRBV11-2	NA	TRBJ2-1	NA	TGTGCCAGCATGCGTGGGGCCGCCACTGAGCAGTTCTTC	CASMRGAATEQFF
TRBV29-1	NA	TRBJ1-1	TRBD1	TGCAGCGTCTCAGGGGGCAGGGACACTGAAGCTTTCTTT	CSVSGGRDTEAFF
TRBV5-1	NA	TRBJ2-3	NA	TGCGCCAGCAGCCCCGGGACTGGCGGCGATACGCAGTATTTT	CASSPGTGGDTQYF
TRBV25-1	NA	TRBJ2-7	NA	TGTGCCAGCAGTGAAATGTGGTCGTCCGTATACGAGCAGTACTTC	CASSEMWSSVYEQYF
TRBV2	few	TRBJ2-5	NA	TGTGCCAGCAGTGCTAGCCAAGAGACCCAGTACTTC	CASSASQETQYF
TRBV7-2	NA	TRBJ1-6	NA	TGTGCCAGCAGCTTGGACCTTCTAAGGGATTCACCCCTCCACTTT	CASSLDLLRDSPLHF